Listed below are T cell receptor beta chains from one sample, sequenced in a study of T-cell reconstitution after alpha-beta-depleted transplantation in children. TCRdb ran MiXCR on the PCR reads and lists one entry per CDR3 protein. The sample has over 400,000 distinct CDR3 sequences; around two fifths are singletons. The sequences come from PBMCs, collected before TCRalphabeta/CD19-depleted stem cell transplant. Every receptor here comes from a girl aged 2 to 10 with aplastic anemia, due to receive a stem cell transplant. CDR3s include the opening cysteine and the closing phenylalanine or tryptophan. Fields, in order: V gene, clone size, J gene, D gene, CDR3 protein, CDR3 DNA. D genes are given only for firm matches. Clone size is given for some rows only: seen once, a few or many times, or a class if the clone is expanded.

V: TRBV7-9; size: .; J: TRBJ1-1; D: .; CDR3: CASSLPEKNTEAFF; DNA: TGTGCCAGCAGCTTACCGGAGAAGAACACTGAAGCTTTCTTT
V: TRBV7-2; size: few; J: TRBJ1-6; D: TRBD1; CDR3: CASSPRDRVNSPLHF; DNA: TGTGCCAGCAGCCCAAGGGACAGGGTTAATTCACCCCTCCACTTT
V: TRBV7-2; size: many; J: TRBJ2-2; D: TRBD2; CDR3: CASSSLSGVNTGELFF; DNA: TGTGCCAGCAGCTCCTTAAGCGGGGTGAACACCGGGGAGCTGTTTTTT
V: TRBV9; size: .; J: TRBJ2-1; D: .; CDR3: CASSVLPGVNNEQFF; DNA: TGTGCCAGCAGCGTACTTCCAGGGGTTAACAATGAGCAGTTCTTC
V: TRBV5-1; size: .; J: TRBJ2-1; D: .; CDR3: CASSLSGPSSYNEQFF; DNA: TGCGCCAGCAGCTTGTCTGGGCCTTCCTCCTACAATGAGCAGTTCTTC
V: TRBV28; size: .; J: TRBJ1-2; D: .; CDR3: CASSFLGSLNYGYTF; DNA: TGTGCCAGCAGTTTCTTAGGCAGCCTTAACTATGGCTACACCTTC
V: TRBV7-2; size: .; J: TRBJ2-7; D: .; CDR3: CASSSYGPGPYEQYF; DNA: TGTGCCAGCAGTTCTTATGGTCCGGGGCCCTACGAGCAGTACTTC
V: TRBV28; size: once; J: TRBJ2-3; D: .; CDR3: CASSTSPLTDTQYF; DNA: TGTGCCAGCAGCACCTCGCCCCTCACAGATACGCAGTATTTT
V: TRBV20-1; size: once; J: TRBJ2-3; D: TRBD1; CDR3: CSASPTGIGTDTQYF; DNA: TGCAGTGCTAGCCCGACAGGGATCGGCACAGATACGCAGTATTTT
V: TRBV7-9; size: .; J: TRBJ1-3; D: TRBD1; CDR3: CASSLQGAAGNTIYF; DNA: TGTGCCAGCAGTTTACAGGGGGCGGCTGGAAACACCATATATTTT
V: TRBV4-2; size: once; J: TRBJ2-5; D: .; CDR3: CASSQLSGLQETQYF; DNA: TGTGCCAGCAGCCAATTGTCAGGGCTCCAAGAGACCCAGTACTTC
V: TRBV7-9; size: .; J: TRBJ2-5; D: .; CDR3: CASSLERQARGTQYF; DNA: TGTGCCAGCAGCTTAGAGCGTCAGGCCCGAGGGACCCAGTACTTC
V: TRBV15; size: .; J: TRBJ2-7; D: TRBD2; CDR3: CATSTGRAYEQYF; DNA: TGTGCCACCAGCACCGGGAGGGCGTACGAGCAGTACTTC
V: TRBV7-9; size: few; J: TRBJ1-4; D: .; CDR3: CASSVGSGLNEKLFF; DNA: TGTGCCAGCAGCGTTGGGTCGGGTTTAAATGAAAAACTGTTTTTT
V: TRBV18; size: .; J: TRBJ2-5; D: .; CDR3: CASSYGRNQETQYF; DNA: TGTGCCAGCTCATATGGACGGAACCAAGAGACCCAGTACTTC
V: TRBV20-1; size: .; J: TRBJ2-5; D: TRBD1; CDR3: CSATGQGTASVTVTQYF; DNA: TGCAGTGCTACCGGACAGGGGACGGCGAGTGTAACTGTGACCCAGTACTTC
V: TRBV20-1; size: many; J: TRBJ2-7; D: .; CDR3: CSATGPAQYEQYF; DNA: TGCAGTGCTACTGGGCCAGCGCAGTACGAGCAGTACTTC
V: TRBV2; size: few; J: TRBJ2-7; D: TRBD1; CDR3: CASSGGTGVYEQYF; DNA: TGTGCCAGCAGTGGCGGGACAGGGGTCTACGAGCAGTACTTC
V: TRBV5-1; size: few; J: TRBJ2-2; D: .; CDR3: CASSLDLTKGTGELFF; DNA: TGCGCCAGCAGCTTGGACCTGACTAAGGGAACCGGGGAGCTGTTTTTT
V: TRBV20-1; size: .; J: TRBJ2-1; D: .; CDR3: CSARFRSNEQFF; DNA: TGCAGTGCTAGGTTTAGGAGCAATGAGCAGTTCTTC
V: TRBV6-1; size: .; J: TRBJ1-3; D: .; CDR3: CASTINRSRGGNTIYF; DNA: TGTGCCAGCACCATCAACCGAAGTCGGGGGGGAAACACCATATATTTT
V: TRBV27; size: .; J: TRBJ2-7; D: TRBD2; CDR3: CASSLGTSGAYEQYF; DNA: TGTGCCAGCAGTTTAGGGACTAGCGGGGCCTACGAGCAGTACTTC
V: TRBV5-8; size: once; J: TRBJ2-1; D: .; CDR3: CASSFGPRSYNEQFF; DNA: TGTGCCAGCAGCTTTGGACCCCGCTCCTACAATGAGCAGTTCTTC
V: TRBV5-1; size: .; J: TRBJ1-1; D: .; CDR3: CASSPGGAGVRAEAFF; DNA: TGCGCCAGCAGCCCGGGTGGAGCCGGGGTCAGGGCTGAAGCTTTCTTT
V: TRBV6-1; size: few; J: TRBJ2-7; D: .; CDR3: CASSKGLSYEQYF; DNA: TGTGCCAGTTCCAAGGGCCTCTCCTACGAGCAGTACTTC